This TCR beta chain was captured by sequencing in a study of monozygotic twins with inflammatory bowel disease. Germline lookup yields CDR1 SQVTM and CDR2 ANQGSEA. This CDR3 comprises 13 residues. Study observations and caveats: Relative clonotype sharing with others was diminished in IBD patients versus healthy twins, particularly with disease activity. IBD patients carried less diverse TCRbeta repertoires (inverse Simpson) than healthy co-twins.

Points on this clonotype: Its specificity is unknown.

UMIs bearing a 6-nucleotide sample barcode were added through template switching. The cDNA of both the TCRalpha and TCRbeta chains was subjected to two nested PCRs of around 15 and 9 cycles. TCRdb re-called the 5' RACE reads and catalogs CDR3 proteins one per entry, DNA excluded. The sample data list 400,000 to 500,000 distinct CDR3 sequences. The sequencing sample was made of blood. The chain combines TRBV29-1 with TRBJ2-1; TCRdb lists TRBD1, though no DNA is available to test this call. The TCR comes from a human donor with ulcerative colitis or Crohn's disease, or a healthy co-twin of an affected twin (not recorded which). CDR3 residues: CSVAKSQGNEQFF.